In this sample, the clone carrying this T cell receptor (beta chain) turned up a few times. The antigen is unknown. The sorting of naive CD8 T cells used the CD8+CD4-CCR7+CD45RA+ phenotype. Bulk TCR libraries used previously described methods and listed TCR primers. TCRdb re-called the PCR reads with MiXCR, one entry per CDR3 protein. Of about 630,000 distinct CDR3 sequences detected, about 25% appear once; the ten largest clones hold about 0.73%. This CDR3 is built from 17 residues. V gave up 1 base and J gave up 5 bases, with 20 bases separating them. CDR1 is MNHEY and CDR2 is SMNVEV in the germline V gene (reference sequence). The data stem from a study of molecular identifiers for immune sequencing clone quantification. Study-level findings and limits: Among effectors, clones above 20 RNA copies held over 97% of molecules; among naive cells, under 1%.

The V call is TRBV27, the J call TRBJ2-5; a possible D gene is TRBD1 (6 bases). The sequence was collected from a human donor in good health. Some libraries in this study had Jurkat cell RNA spiked in. The specimen sequenced was naive CD8+ T cells from blood, with Jurkat cell RNA spiked in. Noted subset: FACS-sorted CD8+CD4-CCR7+CD45RA+ naive T cells. The CDR3 DNA reads TGTGCCAGCAGTTTATTGAGCCCCCAGGGGACCAAGGAGACCCAGTACTTC. It codes for CASSLLSPQGTKETQYF.